Listed below are T cell receptor beta chains from one sample, sequenced in a study of cytomegalovirus exposure and HLA in healthy donors. Profiling relied on immunoSEQ multiplex PCR, and the TCRdb table lists in-frame clones only, not all of them. The table lists about 190,000 clones, around 87% of them singletons. Sequencing input: PBMCs. Every receptor here comes from a man aged 25 to 40 in good health and CMV-seronegative. CDR3s include the opening cysteine and the closing phenylalanine or tryptophan. Fields, in order: J gene, D gene, clone size, V gene, CDR3 DNA, CDR3 protein. The D gene is left open where the match is weak. Expanded clones are given a class, and other clones once, few, many or no size at all.

TRBJ2-2 | TRBD1 | NA | TRBV6-4 | TGTGCCAGCAGTGACTCAAGGACAGGGTTGGCCGGGGAGCTGTTTTTT | CASSDSRTGLAGELFF
TRBJ1-2 | NA | NA | TRBV7-8 | TGTGCCAGCAGCTTCCCGGGACATAGCTATGGCTACACCTTC | CASSFPGHSYGYTF
TRBJ2-3 | TRBD2 | NA | TRBV5-6 | TGTGCCAGCAGCATCCCGACTAGCGCCACAGATACGCAGTATTTT | CASSIPTSATDTQYF
TRBJ2-7 | TRBD2 | NA | TRBV27 | TGTGCCAGCAGTACTACAGGGTACGGAGCGGGAGGTCTATACGAGCAGTACTTC | CASSTTGYGAGGLYEQYF
TRBJ1-5 | NA | NA | TRBV30 | TGTGCCTGGAGCTTGTCAGGGAATCAGCCCCAGCATTTT | CAWSLSGNQPQHF
TRBJ2-1 | NA | NA | TRBV9 | TGTGCCAGCAGCGTAGCAGGGTCCTACAATGAGCAGTTCTTC | CASSVAGSYNEQFF
TRBJ1-1 | NA | NA | TRBV7-8 | TGTGCCAGCAGCCATGGACAGAACACTGAAGCTTTCTTT | CASSHGQNTEAFF
TRBJ1-1 | NA | NA | TRBV9 | TGTGCCAGCGGAAATATCCTTCTACAGGGTCGATGGACTGAAGCTTTCTTT | CASGNILLQGRWTEAFF
TRBJ2-1 | NA | NA | TRBV11-2 | TGTGCCAGCAGCTTAATGAGTGCGCTCAATGAGCAGTTCTTC | CASSLMSALNEQFF
TRBJ2-7 | NA | few | TRBV10-2 | TGCGCCAGCACAGGGCCGAGCTCCTACGAGCAGTACTTC | CASTGPSSYEQYF
TRBJ2-3 | TRBD2 | NA | TRBV9 | TGTGCCAGCAGCAATCTGGGACTAGCGGGAGGGTGGGACACGCAGTATTTT | CASSNLGLAGGWDTQYF
TRBJ2-5 | NA | NA | TRBV5-6 | TGTGCCAGCAGCTTGGGCGCTGCTCAAGAGACCCAGTACTTC | CASSLGAAQETQYF
TRBJ2-2 | NA | NA | TRBV25-1 | TGTGCCAGCAGTGAAGGGACTGTGAACACCGGGGAGCTGTTTTTT | CASSEGTVNTGELFF
TRBJ1-1 | NA | NA | TRBV4-1 | TGCGCCAGCAGCCAAGACGGGTTGCTAGCTTTCTTT | CASSQDGLLAFF
TRBJ2-7 | NA | NA | TRBV4-2 | TGTGCCAGCAGCCCCTCGGTGCTTCTCGAGCAGTACTTC | CASSPSVLLEQYF
TRBJ1-5 | NA | NA | TRBV27 | TGTGCCAGCAGTTTATCACGGGGGTATCAGCCCCAGCATTTT | CASSLSRGYQPQHF
TRBJ1-4 | TRBD1 | NA | TRBV18 | TGTGCCAGCTCGGACAGGCGGGATGAAAAACTGTTTTTT | CASSDRRDEKLFF
TRBJ1-1 | NA | few | TRBV7-8 | TGTGCCAGCAGTCAAATTACTTTCATGAACACTGAAGCTTTCTTT | CASSQITFMNTEAFF
TRBJ2-7 | TRBD2 | NA | TRBV10-3 | TGTGCCATCAGTGAAGTAGGCGGGAGTAACGAGCAGTACTTC | CAISEVGGSNEQYF
TRBJ2-1 | TRBD2 | NA | TRBV4-3 | TGCGCCAGCAGCCAAGATATGAGCGGGGGTTACAATGAGCAGTTCTTC | CASSQDMSGGYNEQFF
TRBJ2-6 | TRBD1 | NA | TRBV18 | TGTGCCAGCTCACGGACAGGGACCTACTCTGGGGCCAACGTCCTGACTTTC | CASSRTGTYSGANVLTF
TRBJ1-1 | NA | NA | TRBV28 | TGTGCCAGCAGCCTAAGGGGCCCGTACAATGAAGCTTTCTTT | CASSLRGPYNEAFF
TRBJ2-5 | TRBD1 | NA | TRBV9 | TGTGCCAGCAGCGAATCCGCGGGACAGGGGTGGGAGACCCAGTACTTC | CASSESAGQGWETQYF
TRBJ2-7 | TRBD1 | once | TRBV19 | TGTGCCAGTAGTGTCGCTACCGGGACAGGCTCCTACGAGCAGTACTTC | CASSVATGTGSYEQYF
TRBJ2-7 | NA | NA | TRBV6-1 | TGTGCCAGCAGTGAAGTGTCTTCCTACGAGCAGTACTTC | CASSEVSSYEQYF
TRBJ2-7 | NA | NA | TRBV2 | TGTGCCAGCATCGAGGGATCCTACGAGCAGTACTTC | CASIEGSYEQYF
TRBJ2-3 | TRBD1 | NA | TRBV7-2 | TGTGCCAGCAGCTTACGCCAGGGGGCCACAGATACGCAGTATTTT | CASSLRQGATDTQYF
TRBJ2-7 | TRBD2 | NA | TRBV28 | TGTGCCGCGGGTCTAGCGGCACCCTACGAGCAGTACTTC | CAAGLAAPYEQYF
TRBJ1-4 | NA | NA | TRBV6-5 | TGTGCCAGCAGTTACAGGGGGACGACTAATGAAAAACTGTTTTTT | CASSYRGTTNEKLFF